What follows are 6 T cell receptor beta chains derived from one specimen sequenced in a study of regulatory T cells in long-lasting Graves disease. With iRepertoire HTBI primers and Arm-PCR of CDR3 regions, TCR beta libraries were built. In TCRdb, the multiplex PCR reads were re-called with MiXCR into one record per CDR3 protein. The sample comprises 350,000 to 500,000 distinct CDR3 sequences, about a sixth of which are singletons, and around a quarter rests with the top ten. Time point indicated: newly diagnosed GD, antithyroid drugs for less than 3 months. The TCR library was made from RNA that had been extracted from PBMCs in TRIzol. A further study also used this sample, focusing on T cells in Graves' hyperthyroidism and ophthalmopathy.

Sequencing was performed on peripheral blood mononuclear cells (PBMCs), taken at new diagnosis, from a patient treated with antithyroid drugs. Every receptor here comes from a woman younger than 35 with Graves disease.

The genes are TRBV20-1 and TRBJ2-7, with 7 bases aligning to TRBD2. The J segment lost 0 bases and the V segment lost 7 bases, leaving 6 bases of the junction unmatched. CDR1 and CDR2 (germline): DFQATT, SNEGSKA (reference sequence). The CDR3 loop spans 13 amino acids. This chain's CDR3 is CSVGGRVSYEQYF. The CDR3, as DNA: TGCAGTGTAGGAGGGAGGGTCTCCTACGAGCAGTACTTC.

This clonotype was counted between two and nine times. The chain recombines TRBV20-1 with TRBJ2-1, with D possibly TRBD1 on 5 matching bases. The germline CDR1 and CDR2 sequences are DFQATT and SNEGSKA (reference sequence). Between the trimmed V and J ends, which lost 6 bases and 12 bases, there was a span of 18 bases. This CDR3 spans 12 amino acids. This CDR3 is CSANELTVPQFF. The DNA for the CDR3 is TGCAGTGCAAACGAACTGACAGTCCCGCAGTTCTTC.

The sample holds many counts of this clonotype. The chain has TRBV7-9 and TRBJ1-2; 7 bases match TRBD1. J lost 2 bases, V lost 6 bases, and 9 bases had no gene match. Germline values: CDR1 SEHNR, CDR2 FQNEAQ (reference sequence). This CDR3 region has 15 residues. Here the CDR3 DNA reads TGTGCCAGCAGTAGAATGACAGGGAGCAACTATGGCTACACCTTC. It yields the protein CASSRMTGSNYGYTF.

The rearrangement joins TRBV7-6 to TRBJ2-2; TRBD2 matches 7 bases. Germline-derived CDR1 and CDR2 are SGHVS and FNYEAQ. This CDR3 has 14 amino acids. Trimming took 6 bases from V and 6 from J; bases not matched to a gene: 7. CDR3 nucleotides: TGTGCCAGCAGGGGGACTATTTGGCCCGGGGAGCTGTTTTTT. Protein sequence: CASRGTIWPGELFF.

The genes are TRBV7-3 and TRBJ1-1; no firm D call. The V gene lost 5 bases and the J gene lost 0 bases, with 16 bases spanning the gap. Germline values: CDR1 SGHTA, CDR2 FQGTGA. The CDR3 runs 16 residues. CDR3 loop: CASSRVGGLMNTEAFF. In nucleotides, the CDR3 is TGTGCCAGCAGCAGAGTGGGAGGACTCATGAACACTGAAGCTTTCTTT.

Of note for this clonotype: A much larger clonotype is one base distant, so this may be a read error. The chain carries TRBV3-1 and TRBJ2-1; 7 bases align to TRBD2. The CDR3 consists of 14 residues. Trimming took 4 bases from V and 10 from J; bases not matched to a gene: 10. The germline V gene has CDR1 LGHDT and CDR2 YNNKEL (reference sequence). The CDR3: CASSRGRGHFEQFF. In DNA, the CDR3 is TGTGCCAGCAGCCGAGGGAGGGGCCACTTCGAGCAGTTCTTC.